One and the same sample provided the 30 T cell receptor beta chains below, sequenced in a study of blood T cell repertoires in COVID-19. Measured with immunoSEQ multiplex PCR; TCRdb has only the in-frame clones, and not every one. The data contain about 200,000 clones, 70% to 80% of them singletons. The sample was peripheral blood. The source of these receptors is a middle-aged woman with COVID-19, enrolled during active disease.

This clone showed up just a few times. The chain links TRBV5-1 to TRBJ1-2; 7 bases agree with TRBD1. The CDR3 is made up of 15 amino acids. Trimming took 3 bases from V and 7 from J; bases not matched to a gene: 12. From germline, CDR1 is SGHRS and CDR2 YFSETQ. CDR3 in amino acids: CASSSGQVESGGYTF. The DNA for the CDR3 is TGCGCCAGCAGCTCTGGACAGGTCGAATCAGGTGGCTACACCTTC.

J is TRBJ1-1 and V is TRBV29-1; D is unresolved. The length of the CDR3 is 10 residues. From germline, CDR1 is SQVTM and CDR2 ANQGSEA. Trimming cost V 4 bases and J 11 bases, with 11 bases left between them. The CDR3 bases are TGCAGCGTTGTACGAGAGTCGGCTTTCTTT. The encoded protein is CSVVRESAFF.

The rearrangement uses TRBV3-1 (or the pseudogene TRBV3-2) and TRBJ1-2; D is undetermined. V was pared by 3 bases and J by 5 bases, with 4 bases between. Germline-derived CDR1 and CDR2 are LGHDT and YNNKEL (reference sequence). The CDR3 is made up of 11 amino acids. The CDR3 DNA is TGTGCCAGCAGCCATCCTTATGGCTACACCTTC. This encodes CASSHPYGYTF.

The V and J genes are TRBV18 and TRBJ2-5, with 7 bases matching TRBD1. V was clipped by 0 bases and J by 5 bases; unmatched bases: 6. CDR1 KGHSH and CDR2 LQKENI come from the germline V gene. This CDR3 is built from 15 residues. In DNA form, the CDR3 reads TGTGCCAGCTCACCACCAACAGGGGCGAGGGAGACCCAGTACTTC. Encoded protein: CASSPPTGARETQYF.

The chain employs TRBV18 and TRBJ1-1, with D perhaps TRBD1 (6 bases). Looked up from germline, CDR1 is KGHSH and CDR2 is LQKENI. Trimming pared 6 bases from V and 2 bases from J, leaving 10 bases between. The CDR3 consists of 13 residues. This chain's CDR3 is CASSYRVNTEAFF. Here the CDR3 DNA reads TGTGCCAGCTCCTACAGGGTAAACACTGAAGCTTTCTTT.

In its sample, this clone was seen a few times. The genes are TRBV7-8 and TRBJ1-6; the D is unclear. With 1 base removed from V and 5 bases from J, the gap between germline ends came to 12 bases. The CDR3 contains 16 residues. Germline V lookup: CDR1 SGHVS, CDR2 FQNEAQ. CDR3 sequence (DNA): TGTGCCAGCAGCTTAGATTGGGCGGGGAATAATTCACCCCTCCACTTT. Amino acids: CASSLDWAGNNSPLHF.

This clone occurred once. As DNA, the CDR3 is TGTGCCAGCAGTCGGCTAGCGGCGGACTACGAGCAGTACTTC. Amino acid sequence: CASSRLAADYEQYF. The chain recombines TRBV2 with TRBJ2-7, with 7 positions matching TRBD2. The V segment lost 5 bases and the J segment 3 bases; nucleotides outside the gene matches: 7. Germline CDR1 and CDR2: SNHLY and FYNNEI. The length of the CDR3 is 14 residues.

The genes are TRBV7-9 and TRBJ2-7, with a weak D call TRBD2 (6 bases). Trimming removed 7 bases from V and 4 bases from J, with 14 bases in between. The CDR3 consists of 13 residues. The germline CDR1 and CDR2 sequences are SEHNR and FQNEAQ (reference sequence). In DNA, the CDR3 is TGTGCCAGCACCTTCAGCGGGTTATACGAGCAGTACTTC. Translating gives CASTFSGLYEQYF.

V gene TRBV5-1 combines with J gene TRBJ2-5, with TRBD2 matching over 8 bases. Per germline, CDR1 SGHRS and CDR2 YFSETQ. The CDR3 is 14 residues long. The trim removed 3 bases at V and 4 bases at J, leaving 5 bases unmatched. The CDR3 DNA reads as TGCGCCAGCAGCTCAGCGGGGGACCCAGAGACCCAGTACTTC. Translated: CASSSAGDPETQYF. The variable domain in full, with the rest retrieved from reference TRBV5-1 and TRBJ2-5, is KAGVTQTPRYLIKTRGQQVTLSCSPISGHRSVSWYQQTPGQGLQFLFEYFSETQRNKGNFPGRFSGRQFSNSRSEMNVSTLELGDSALYLCASSSAGDPETQYFGPGTRLLVL.

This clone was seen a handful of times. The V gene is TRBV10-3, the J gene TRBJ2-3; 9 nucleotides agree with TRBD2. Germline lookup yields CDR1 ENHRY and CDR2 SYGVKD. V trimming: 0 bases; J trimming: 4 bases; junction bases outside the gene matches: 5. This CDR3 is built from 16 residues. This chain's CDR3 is CAISESRAGGSDTQYF. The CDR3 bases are TGTGCCATCAGTGAGTCCAGAGCGGGGGGTTCAGATACGCAGTATTTT.

In DNA, the CDR3 is TGCGCCAGCAGCCTTATCCGGACAGGGGGCAAGAATGAGCAGTTCTTC. It encodes CASSLIRTGGKNEQFF. This chain joins TRBV4-1 and TRBJ2-1; 11 nucleotides align to TRBD1. Germline loops: CDR1 MGHRA, CDR2 YSYEKL. The CDR3 is 16 amino acids. With 4 bases clipped from V and 7 bases from J, the junction kept 9 bases outside the gene matches.

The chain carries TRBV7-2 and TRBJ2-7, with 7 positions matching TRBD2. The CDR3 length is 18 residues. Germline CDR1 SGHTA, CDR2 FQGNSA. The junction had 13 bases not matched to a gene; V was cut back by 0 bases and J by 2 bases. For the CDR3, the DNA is TGTGCCAGCAGCTTAGCGGGCGGGAGTGGGAACACTCCCTACGAGCAGTACTTC. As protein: CASSLAGGSGNTPYEQYF.

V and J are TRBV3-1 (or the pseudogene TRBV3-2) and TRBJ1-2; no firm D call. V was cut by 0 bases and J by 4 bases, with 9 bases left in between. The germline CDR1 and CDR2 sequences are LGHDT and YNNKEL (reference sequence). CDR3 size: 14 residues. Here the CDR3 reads CASSQDWQSYGYTF. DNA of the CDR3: TGTGCCAGCAGCCAAGATTGGCAGTCCTATGGCTACACCTTC.

The CDR3 loop is CASKQPGEEGYTF. CDR3 nucleotide sequence: TGTGCCAGCAAGCAGCCGGGGGAGGAAGGCTACACCTTC. The rearrangement joins TRBV7-9 to TRBJ1-2, with TRBD1 as a possible D gene (5 bases). Per the germline V gene, CDR1 is SEHNR and CDR2 is FQNEAQ (reference sequence). The CDR3 has 13 amino acids. The ends were cut back, 7 bases at V and 8 bases at J, with 17 bases in the middle.

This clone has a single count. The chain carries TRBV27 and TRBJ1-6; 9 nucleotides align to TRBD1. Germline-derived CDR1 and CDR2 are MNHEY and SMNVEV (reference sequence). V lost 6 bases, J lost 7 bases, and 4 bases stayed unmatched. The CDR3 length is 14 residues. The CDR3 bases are TGTGCCAGCAGGGGGGGGACAGGGAATTCACCCCTCCACTTT. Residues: CASRGGTGNSPLHF.

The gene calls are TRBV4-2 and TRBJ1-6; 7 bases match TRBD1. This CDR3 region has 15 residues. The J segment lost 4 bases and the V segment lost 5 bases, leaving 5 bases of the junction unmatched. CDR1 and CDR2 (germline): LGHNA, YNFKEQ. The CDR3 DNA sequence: TGTGCCAGCAGCACCCGGGGACAGTATAATTCACCCCTCCACTTT. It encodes CASSTRGQYNSPLHF.

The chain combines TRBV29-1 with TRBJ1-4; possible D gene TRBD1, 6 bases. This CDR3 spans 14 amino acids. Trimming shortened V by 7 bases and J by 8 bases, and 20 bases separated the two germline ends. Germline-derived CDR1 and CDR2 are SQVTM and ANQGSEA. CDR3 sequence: CSARSGGAREKLFF. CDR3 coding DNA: TGCAGCGCGAGATCCGGGGGGGCCAGGGAAAAACTGTTTTTT.

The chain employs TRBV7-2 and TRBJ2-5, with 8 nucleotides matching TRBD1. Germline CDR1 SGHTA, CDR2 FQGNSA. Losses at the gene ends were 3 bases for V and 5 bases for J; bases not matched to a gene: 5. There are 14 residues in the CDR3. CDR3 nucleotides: TGTGCCAGCAGCTTCCAGGGGGCAACGGAGACCCAGTACTTC. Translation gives CASSFQGATETQYF.

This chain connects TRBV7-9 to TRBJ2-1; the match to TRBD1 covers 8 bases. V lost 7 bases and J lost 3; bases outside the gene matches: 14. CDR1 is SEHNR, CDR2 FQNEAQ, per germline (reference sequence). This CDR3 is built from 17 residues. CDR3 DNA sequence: TGTGCCAGCAAATTGCTCTTTGGACAGGGTCACTACAATGAGCAGTTCTTC. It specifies CASKLLFGQGHYNEQFF.

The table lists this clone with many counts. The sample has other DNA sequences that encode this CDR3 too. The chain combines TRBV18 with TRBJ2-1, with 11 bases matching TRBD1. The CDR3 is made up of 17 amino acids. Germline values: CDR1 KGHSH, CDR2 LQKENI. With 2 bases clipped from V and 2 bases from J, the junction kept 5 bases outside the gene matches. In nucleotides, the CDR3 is TGTGCCAGCTCACCATCACCGGGACAGGGGGCCTACAATGAGCAGTTCTTC. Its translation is CASSPSPGQGAYNEQFF.

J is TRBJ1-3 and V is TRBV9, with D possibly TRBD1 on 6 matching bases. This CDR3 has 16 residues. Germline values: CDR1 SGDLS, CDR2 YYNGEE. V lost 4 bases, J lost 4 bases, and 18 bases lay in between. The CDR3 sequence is CASSNDEGGTGNTIYF. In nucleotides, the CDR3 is TGTGCCAGCAGCAATGACGAAGGGGGAACGGGAAACACCATATATTTT.

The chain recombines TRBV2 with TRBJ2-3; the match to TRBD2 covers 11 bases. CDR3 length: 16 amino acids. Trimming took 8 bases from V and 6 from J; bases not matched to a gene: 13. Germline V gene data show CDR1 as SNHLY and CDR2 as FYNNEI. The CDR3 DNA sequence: TGTGCCAGCGGGGCCAATAGCGGGAGGGCCTCGGATACGCAGTATTTT. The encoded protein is CASGANSGRASDTQYF.

The CDR3 region has the DNA TGTGCCTCTCACCCGAGGGGAAACACCATATATTTT. Amino acid sequence: CASHPRGNTIYF. The rearrangement links TRBV30 to TRBJ1-3; D is uncertain. This CDR3 contains 12 residues. Trimming left V 7 bases short and J 4 bases short, with 11 bases between. Germline assignment: CDR1 GTSNPN and CDR2 SVGIG (reference sequence).

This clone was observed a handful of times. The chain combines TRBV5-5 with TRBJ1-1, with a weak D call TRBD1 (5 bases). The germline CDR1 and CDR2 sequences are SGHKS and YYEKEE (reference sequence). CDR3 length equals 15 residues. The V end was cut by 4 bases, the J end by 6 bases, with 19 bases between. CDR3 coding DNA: TGTGCCAGCAGCGGGGGGGAGGTCCGTCCCGCTGAAGCTTTCTTT. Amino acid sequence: CASSGGEVRPAEAFF.

This chain's CDR3 is CASSYEIAGEKETQYF. CDR3 nucleotides: TGTGCCAGCAGTTACGAAATAGCGGGGGAGAAAGAGACCCAGTACTTC. V gene TRBV6-5 combines with J gene TRBJ2-5; 9 nucleotides line up with TRBD2. The CDR3 covers 16 residues. The V segment lost 2 bases and the J segment 3 bases; nucleotides outside the gene matches: 7. CDR1 is MNHEY, CDR2 SVGAGI, per germline.

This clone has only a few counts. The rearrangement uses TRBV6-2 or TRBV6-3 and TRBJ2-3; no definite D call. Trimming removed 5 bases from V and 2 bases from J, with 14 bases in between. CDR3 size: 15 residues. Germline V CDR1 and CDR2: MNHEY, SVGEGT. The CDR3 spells CASSAIVRDTDTQYF. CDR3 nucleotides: TGTGCCAGCAGTGCGATAGTTCGAGACACAGATACGCAGTATTTT.

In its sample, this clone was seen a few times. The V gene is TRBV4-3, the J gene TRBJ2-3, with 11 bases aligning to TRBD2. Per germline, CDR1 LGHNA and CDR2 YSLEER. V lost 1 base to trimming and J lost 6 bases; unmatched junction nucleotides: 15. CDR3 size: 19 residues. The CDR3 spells CASSQALTSGVRLEDTQYF. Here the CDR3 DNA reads TGCGCCAGCAGCCAAGCACTGACTAGCGGGGTCCGATTAGAGGATACGCAGTATTTT.

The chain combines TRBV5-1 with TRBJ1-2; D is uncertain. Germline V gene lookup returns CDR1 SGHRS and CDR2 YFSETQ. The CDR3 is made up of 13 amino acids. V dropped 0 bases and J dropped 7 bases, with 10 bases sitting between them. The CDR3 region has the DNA TGCGCCAGCAGCTTGGTGGCTTCAGGTGGCTACACCTTC. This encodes CASSLVASGGYTF. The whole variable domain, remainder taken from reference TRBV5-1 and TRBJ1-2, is KAGVTQTPRYLIKTRGQQVTLSCSPISGHRSVSWYQQTPGQGLQFLFEYFSETQRNKGNFPGRFSGRQFSNSRSEMNVSTLELGDSALYLCASSLVASGGYTFGSGTRLTVV.

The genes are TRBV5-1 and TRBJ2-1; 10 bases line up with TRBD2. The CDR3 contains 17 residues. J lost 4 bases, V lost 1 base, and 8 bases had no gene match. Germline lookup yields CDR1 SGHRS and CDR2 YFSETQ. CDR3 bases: TGCGCCAGCAGCTTGTCCCTAGCGGGGGAGTTATACAATGAGCAGTTCTTC. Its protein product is CASSLSLAGELYNEQFF. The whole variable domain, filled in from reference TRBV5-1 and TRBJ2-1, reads KAGVTQTPRYLIKTRGQQVTLSCSPISGHRSVSWYQQTPGQGLQFLFEYFSETQRNKGNFPGRFSGRQFSNSRSEMNVSTLELGDSALYLCASSLSLAGELYNEQFFGPGTRLTVL.

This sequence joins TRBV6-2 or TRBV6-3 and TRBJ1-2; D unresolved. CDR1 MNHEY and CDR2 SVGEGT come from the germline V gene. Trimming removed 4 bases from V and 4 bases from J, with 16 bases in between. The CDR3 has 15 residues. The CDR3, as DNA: TGTGCCAGCAGTTTAAGTCGGACGGGGAGCTATGGCTACACCTTC. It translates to CASSLSRTGSYGYTF.